The 24 T cell receptor beta chains below all came from one sample that was sequenced in a study of CD8+ T cells in alopecia areata. It was cDNA, reverse transcribed from extracted RNA, that served as the sequencing template. Using immunoSEQ multiplex PCR, the repertoire was profiled, and TCRdb retains in-frame clones only, with some absent. The repertoire holds 100,000 to 150,000 clones, 35% to 40% seen once, with 2.5% to 3.5% in the top ten. The sample taken for sequencing was CD4+ T cells sorted from blood. The source of these receptors is a human donor with alopecia areata.

This chain joins TRBV4-3 and TRBJ2-7; 9 bases match TRBD1. Per germline, CDR1 LGHNA and CDR2 YSLEER. CDR3 size: 15 residues. V was clipped by 4 bases and J by 3 bases; unmatched bases: 7. The CDR3 reads CASSRTGQGFYEQYF. The DNA for the CDR3 is TGCGCCAGCAGCCGGACGGGACAGGGCTTCTACGAGCAGTACTTC.

As to this clone: The identical CDR3 is also encoded by other nucleotide sequences in the sample. The V call is TRBV7-9, the J call TRBJ2-1, with D possibly being TRBD2 (6 bases). In germline, CDR1 is SEHNR, CDR2 FQNEAQ (reference sequence). The germline V and J ends were trimmed by 0 bases and 0 bases, with 6 bases remaining between them. The CDR3 is 15 amino acids. CDR3 coding DNA: TGTGCCAGCAGCTTAGCCGGGAGCTCCTACAATGAGCAGTTCTTC. Protein product: CASSLAGSSYNEQFF.

The genes are TRBV6-5 and TRBJ1-5, with TRBD1 as a possible D gene (6 bases). Germline CDR1 MNHEY, CDR2 SVGAGI. This CDR3 spans 13 amino acids. The V end lost 11 bases, the J end lost 7 bases, and 18 bases lay between the germline ends. This CDR3 reads CAVKAGANQPQHF. The DNA for the CDR3 is TGTGCCGTTAAAGCAGGGGCTAACCAGCCCCAGCATTTT.

The V and J genes are TRBV29-1 and TRBJ1-1; a possible D gene is TRBD1 (6 bases). Looked up from germline, CDR1 is SQVTM and CDR2 is ANQGSEA. Trimming took 7 bases from V and 7 from J, leaving 16 bases between them. The CDR3 consists of 12 residues. The CDR3 DNA is TGCAGCGCCTCCAGGGGACCAAGTGAAGCTTTCTTT. This codes for CSASRGPSEAFF.

This clone appeared a few times. The genes are TRBV29-1 and TRBJ2-1; D might be TRBD1 (6 bases). Trimming took 6 bases from V and 4 from J, leaving 10 bases between them. In germline, CDR1 is SQVTM, CDR2 ANQGSEA. CDR3 length equals 12 residues. Here the CDR3 reads CSVRDRYNEQFF. In nucleotides, the CDR3 is TGCAGCGTCCGCGACAGGTACAATGAGCAGTTCTTC.

The rearrangement links TRBV15 to TRBJ2-2; no firm D call. Trimming removed 0 bases from V and 1 base from J, with 15 bases in between. In germline, CDR1 is LNHNV, CDR2 YYDKDF (reference sequence). This CDR3 has 18 amino acids. CDR3 sequence (DNA): TGTGCCACCAGCAGAGATCTCGGCGACCCAAAGAACACCGGGGAGCTGTTTTTT. This encodes CATSRDLGDPKNTGELFF.

Worth noting for this clone: The same CDR3 can be traced to other DNA sequences in this sample. The chain links TRBV7-2 to TRBJ1-2, with 9 bases fitting TRBD1. Trimming removed 4 bases from V and 7 bases from J; junction bases left unmatched: 4. CDR1 and CDR2 from the germline V gene are SGHTA and FQGNSA. The CDR3 loop spans 13 amino acids. The CDR3 DNA follows: TGTGCCAGCAGCTCGGGACAGGGAGGTGGCTACACCTTC. This sequence encodes CASSSGQGGGYTF.

The chain carries TRBV11-1 and TRBJ1-1; 8 positions match TRBD1. The CDR3 consists of 14 residues. The J segment lost 5 bases and the V segment lost 5 bases, leaving 7 bases of the junction unmatched. Germline V gives CDR1 SGHAT, CDR2 FQDESV (reference sequence). The DNA of the CDR3 is TGTGCCAGCAGCCGCAGACAGGGGTGGACTGAAGCTTTCTTT. This codes for CASSRRQGWTEAFF.

V gene TRBV9 combines with J gene TRBJ2-1; 7 nucleotides line up with TRBD2. Germline loops: CDR1 SGDLS, CDR2 YYNGEE. V shed 2 bases and J 4 bases; nucleotides not matched to a gene: 12. This CDR3 spans 17 amino acids. Here the CDR3 reads CASSVRGPGGSYNEQFF. Written as DNA, the CDR3 is TGTGCCAGCAGCGTTCGAGGGCCGGGAGGATCTTACAATGAGCAGTTCTTC. The entire variable domain, with the rest obtained from reference TRBV9 and TRBJ2-1, is as follows: DSGVTQTPKHLITATGQRVTLRCSPRSGDLSVYWYQQSLDQGLQFLIQYYNGEERAKGNILERFSAQQFPDLHSELNLSSLELGDSALYFCASSVRGPGGSYNEQFFGPGTRLTVL.

The genes are TRBV5-1 and TRBJ1-1, with 7 bases matching TRBD1. V lost 4 bases to trimming and J lost 7 bases; unmatched junction nucleotides: 4. The CDR3 is 12 amino acids. Looked up from germline, CDR1 is SGHRS and CDR2 is YFSETQ. CDR3 in amino acids: CASSPRTGEAFF. The DNA for the CDR3 is TGCGCCAGCAGCCCGCGGACAGGTGAAGCTTTCTTT.

The V call is TRBV29-1, the J call TRBJ2-4; unclear D gene. Trimming removed 4 bases from V and 1 base from J, with 11 bases in between. CDR3 length: 14 amino acids. From germline, CDR1 is SQVTM and CDR2 ANQGSEA. The CDR3 loop reads CSVGPWGAKNIQYF. The CDR3 DNA sequence: TGCAGCGTTGGTCCCTGGGGTGCCAAAAACATTCAGTACTTC. The full variable domain, with the rest looked up from reference TRBV29-1 and TRBJ2-4, is SAVISQKPSRDICQRGTSLTIQCQVDSQVTMMFWYRQQPGQSLTLIATANQGSEATYESGFVIDKFPISRPNLTFSTLTVSNMSPEDSSIYLCSVGPWGAKNIQYFGAGTRLSVL.

This clone has just a few counts. This chain links TRBV29-1 with TRBJ1-5, with a possible D match to TRBD1 (6 bases). The germline V gene has CDR1 SQVTM and CDR2 ANQGSEA. Trimming pared 5 bases from V and 4 bases from J, leaving 15 bases between. The CDR3 loop spans 14 amino acids. CDR3 DNA sequence: TGCAGCGTTTCCTTGGGGGGCCTAAATCAGCCCCAGCATTTT. Translation: CSVSLGGLNQPQHF.

The rearrangement links TRBV29-1 to TRBJ2-1; maybe TRBD1 (6 bases). CDR1 and CDR2 from the germline V gene are SQVTM and ANQGSEA. Trimming pared 6 bases from V and 7 bases from J, leaving 22 bases between. The length of the CDR3 is 15 residues. In DNA form, the CDR3 reads TGCAGCGTGGCAACAGGGAGTTCATGGAGGAATGAGCAGTTCTTC. It specifies CSVATGSSWRNEQFF.

The CDR3 loop is CSVVTGVSEAFF. CDR3 DNA sequence: TGCAGCGTTGTCACAGGGGTCAGTGAAGCTTTCTTT. V and J are TRBV29-1 and TRBJ1-1; the match to TRBD1 covers 7 bases. The CDR3 sequence is 12 residues long. The V and J ends lost 4 bases and 7 bases, in that order; junction bases with no gene match: 6. Germline V CDR1 and CDR2: SQVTM, ANQGSEA. Variable domain in full (rest from reference TRBV29-1 and TRBJ1-1): SAVISQKPSRDICQRGTSLTIQCQVDSQVTMMFWYRQQPGQSLTLIATANQGSEATYESGFVIDKFPISRPNLTFSTLTVSNMSPEDSSIYLCSVVTGVSEAFFGQGTRLTVV.

This clone was counted between two and nine times. The chain has TRBV14 and TRBJ1-1; 8 nucleotides match TRBD1. The V gene's germline CDR1 is SGHDN and CDR2 FVKESK. Unmatched junction bases numbered 6, after V lost 6 bases and J lost 3 bases. CDR3 length equals 14 residues. CDR3 nucleotides: TGTGCCAGCAGTCGACTACAGGGGGACACTGAAGCTTTCTTT. Encoded protein: CASSRLQGDTEAFF. The full variable domain, completed using reference TRBV14 and TRBJ1-1, is EAGVTQFPSHSVIEKGQTVTLRCDPISGHDNLYWYRRVMGKEIKFLLHFVKESKQDESGMPNNRFLAERTGGTYSTLKVQPAELEDSGVYFCASSRLQGDTEAFFGQGTRLTVV.

The rearrangement uses TRBV7-2 and TRBJ2-3; D ambiguous. There are 12 residues in the CDR3. Looked up from germline, CDR1 is SGHTA and CDR2 is FQGNSA. Trimming took off 3 bases at V and 6 bases at J, with 7 bases between the two ends. The CDR3 region is CASSLNMDTQYF. CDR3 DNA: TGTGCCAGCAGCTTGAATATGGATACGCAGTATTTT.

J is TRBJ2-5 and V is TRBV27, with 10 positions matching TRBD2. CDR1 and CDR2 from the germline V gene are MNHEY and SMNVEV (reference sequence). This CDR3 is built from 15 residues. V was clipped by 5 bases and J by 2 bases; unmatched bases: 5. The CDR3 DNA reads as TGTGCCAGCAGTCGGACTAGCGGATCACAAGAGACCCAGTACTTC. Encoded protein: CASSRTSGSQETQYF.

This clone was picked up a small number of times. V usage is TRBV7-9 and J usage is TRBJ2-2; D uncertain. The CDR3 covers 15 residues. CDR1 and CDR2 from the germline V gene are SEHNR and FQNEAQ (reference sequence). V dropped 3 bases and J dropped 0 bases, with 8 bases sitting between them. CDR3 loop: CASSLQETNTGELFF. The CDR3 DNA follows: TGTGCCAGCAGCTTGCAGGAGACGAACACCGGGGAGCTGTTTTTT. The full variable domain, in which reference TRBV7-9 and TRBJ2-2 provide the parts outside the CDR3, is DTGVSQNPRHKITKRGQNVTFRCDPISEHNRLYWYRQTLGQGPEFLTYFQNEAQLEKSRLLSDRFSAERPKGSFSTLEIQRTEQGDSAMYLCASSLQETNTGELFFGEGSRLTVL.

This clone was seen a few times. The V call is TRBV2, the J call TRBJ1-5; tentative D call: TRBD1 (6 bases). V was clipped by 6 bases and J by 0 bases, with 12 bases between them. From germline, CDR1 is SNHLY and CDR2 FYNNEI. CDR3 length: 15 residues. This chain's CDR3 is CASRQDRYSNQPQHF. The CDR3 DNA reads TGTGCCAGCAGACAGGACAGATATAGCAATCAGCCCCAGCATTTT.

This clone was found a few times. V is TRBV7-2 and J is TRBJ2-5, with a weak D call TRBD1 (5 bases). CDR1 and CDR2 (germline): SGHTA, FQGNSA. Trimming shortened V by 5 bases and J by 4 bases, and 17 bases separated the two germline ends. The CDR3 sequence is 15 residues long. The CDR3 loop is CASSPRKARVETQYF. DNA for the CDR3: TGTGCCAGCAGCCCACGGAAGGCCAGGGTAGAGACCCAGTACTTC.

J is TRBJ1-2 and V is TRBV29-1, with TRBD1 matching 7 bases. The trim removed 5 bases at V and 6 bases at J, leaving 9 bases unmatched. Germline CDR1 and CDR2: SQVTM and ANQGSEA. This CDR3 has 13 amino acids. CDR3 nucleotides: TGCAGCGTTAGACCAGGAGGGGGCGATGGCTACACCTTC. It is translated as CSVRPGGGDGYTF.

This clone was counted at least ten times. CDR3 sequence (DNA): TGCGCCAGCAGCTTGTCCGGACGGAATTACGAGCAGTACTTC. Translating gives CASSLSGRNYEQYF. The chain employs TRBV5-1 and TRBJ2-7; D not certain. The CDR3 runs to 14 residues. Germline CDR1 is SGHRS and CDR2 is YFSETQ. V lost 1 base and J 4 bases, leaving 12 bases between the germline ends.

The J gene is TRBJ2-5, the V gene TRBV19; 13 positions agree with TRBD2. Trimming at V came to 5 bases and at J to 8 bases, leaving 5 bases not matched to a gene. Germline V CDR1 and CDR2: LNHDA, SQIVND (reference sequence). The CDR3 contains 14 residues. CDR3 DNA sequence: TGTGCCAGTAGTCCGACTAGCGGGGGGACCACCCAGTACTTC. Its translation: CASSPTSGGTTQYF.

The J gene is TRBJ2-5, the V gene TRBV28; D uncertain. Trimming took off 5 bases at V and 0 bases at J, with 7 bases between the two ends. This CDR3 is built from 13 residues. From germline, CDR1 is MDHEN and CDR2 SYDVKM. The CDR3 DNA follows: TGTGCCAGCAGTCCGTTTCACCAAGAGACCCAGTACTTC. It yields the protein CASSPFHQETQYF.